The 32 T cell receptor beta chains given below trace back to one sample, sequenced in a study of identical twins. TCRdb reanalysed the 5' RACE reads using MiXCR and keeps one entry per CDR3 protein. Of approximately 470,000 distinct CDR3 sequences listed, 11% to 15% are singletons. This sample was shared with a second study, whose subject was yellow fever vaccine responses in identical twins.

The sample taken for sequencing was CD4+ T cells sorted from blood. Receptor source: a woman between 18 and 29 years old in good health.

This clonotype was seen only a few times. The rearrangement joins TRBV6-1 to TRBJ2-1, with TRBD1 identical over 10 bases. After removal of 2 bases from V and 14 bases from J, the junction contained 6 bases not matched to a gene. The germline V gene encodes CDR1 MNHNS and CDR2 SASEGT. CDR3 length: 13 residues. The CDR3 spells CASSEIGTGEKFF. For the CDR3, the DNA is TGTGCCAGCAGTGAAATTGGGACAGGGGAGAAGTTCTTC.

This clonotype was picked up a small number of times. V is TRBV11-3 and J is TRBJ2-7, with D hard to call. V dropped 1 base and J dropped 1 base, with 11 bases sitting between them. The CDR3 contains 15 residues. Germline V gives CDR1 SGHNT, CDR2 YENEEA. The CDR3 sequence is CASSLGAGDSYEQYF. The CDR3 DNA reads as TGTGCCAGCAGCTTAGGGGCAGGAGATTCCTACGAGCAGTACTTC. Full variable domain (rest looked up from reference TRBV11-3 and TRBJ2-7): EAGVVQSPRYKIIEKKQPVAFWCNPISGHNTLYWYLQNLGQGPELLIRYENEEAVDDSQLPKDRFSAERLKGVDSTLKIQPAELGDSAVYLCASSLGAGDSYEQYFGPGTRLTVT.

The rearrangement joins TRBV6-1 to TRBJ2-1, with D perhaps matching TRBD1 (6 bases). Germline lookup yields CDR1 MNHNS and CDR2 SASEGT. The CDR3 runs 13 residues. V lost 6 bases, J lost 2 bases, and 8 bases lay in between. CDR3: CASSRTAYNEQFF. CDR3 nucleotides: TGTGCCAGCAGCAGGACAGCCTACAATGAGCAGTTCTTC.

In this sample, this clonotype turned up a few times. DNA for the CDR3: TGTGCCAGCAGCATCCTCTTCGGACAGGCGGACGCGGAGCAGTACTTC. Amino acids: CASSILFGQADAEQYF. V usage is TRBV28 and J usage is TRBJ2-7, with TRBD1 matching over 7 bases. Germline CDR1 reads MDHEN; CDR2 reads SYDVKM. Losses at the gene ends were 6 bases for V and 7 bases for J; bases not matched to a gene: 18. The CDR3 is made up of 16 amino acids.

This chain links TRBV4-2 with TRBJ2-3; TRBD2 matches 7 bases. The CDR3 is 17 amino acids. Looked up from germline, CDR1 is LGHNA and CDR2 is YNFKEQ. J gave up 4 bases and V 4 bases, and 14 bases lay outside the gene matches. CDR3 sequence (DNA): TGTGCCAGCAGCCGCCATGTGGGGGGGGACTACCCAGATACGCAGTATTTT. Translated: CASSRHVGGDYPDTQYF.

This clonotype was counted only a few times. The chain joins TRBV7-2 to TRBJ2-7; 10 nucleotides align to TRBD2. The CDR3 sequence is 14 residues long. Germline V CDR1 and CDR2: SGHTA, FQGNSA. The V and J ends lost 5 bases and 7 bases, in that order; junction bases with no gene match: 8. The CDR3 DNA is TGTGCCAGCAGCACCACTAGCGGGGACGGGGAGCAGTACTTC. Protein sequence: CASSTTSGDGEQYF.

The rearrangement joins TRBV18 to TRBJ2-3; D ambiguous. The CDR3 is 12 amino acids. Germline-derived CDR1 and CDR2 are KGHSH and LQKENI. Trimming pared 1 base from V and 4 bases from J, leaving 3 bases between. The CDR3 nucleotides are TGTGCCAGCTCACCACAGGCAGATACGCAGTATTTT. It codes for CASSPQADTQYF.

This clonotype was seen a few times. The chain links TRBV20-1 to TRBJ2-7; D possibly corresponds to TRBD2 (7 bases). Germline CDR1 and CDR2: DFQATT and SNEGSKA (reference sequence). The germline V and J ends were trimmed by 6 bases and 1 base, with 22 bases remaining between them. The CDR3 consists of 16 residues. CDR3 in DNA: TGCAGTGCCAGGTCGGACAGTCTCGGGAGGTCCTACGAGCAGTACTTC. Amino acids: CSARSDSLGRSYEQYF.

In this sample, this clonotype turned up a few times. In nucleotides, the CDR3 is TGTGCCAGCAGTTACGAATGGAGTAATGAGCAGTTCTTC. Its protein product is CASSYEWSNEQFF. The J gene is TRBJ2-1, the V gene TRBV6-2 or TRBV6-3; D remains unclear. The CDR3 loop spans 13 amino acids. The germline CDR1 and CDR2 sequences are MNHEY and SVGEGT. Trimming took 2 bases from V and 7 from J, leaving 9 bases between them.

The genes are TRBV12-3 or TRBV12-4 and TRBJ2-7, with 7 nucleotides matching TRBD1. The CDR3 totals 12 residues. Trimming took 7 bases from V and 3 from J; bases not matched to a gene: 3. The CDR3 DNA follows: TGTGCCAGCACCGGGGACAGCTACGAGCAGTACTTC. Protein sequence: CASTGDSYEQYF.

The J gene is TRBJ1-5, the V gene TRBV3-1; D ambiguous. This CDR3 contains 14 residues. The V end lost 4 bases, the J end lost 4 bases, and 11 bases lay between the germline ends. Germline loops: CDR1 LGHDT, CDR2 YNNKEL (reference sequence). The CDR3 spells CASSRDTLNQPQHF. DNA for the CDR3: TGTGCCAGCAGCCGAGACACCTTAAATCAGCCCCAGCATTTT. Based on the CDR3 plus reference TRBV3-1 and TRBJ1-5, the full variable domain is DTAVSQTPKYLVTQMGNDKSIKCEQNLGHDTMYWYKQDSKKFLKIMFSYNNKELIINETVPNRFSPKSPDKAHLNLHINSLELGDSAVYFCASSRDTLNQPQHFGDGTRLSIL.

The CDR3 is CASSPPIANYGYTF. Here the CDR3 DNA reads TGTGCCAGCAGCCCACCGATAGCTAACTATGGCTACACCTTC. V usage is TRBV7-8 and J usage is TRBJ1-2; unclear D gene. V lost 5 bases, J lost 0 bases, and 10 bases lay in between. The CDR3 contains 14 residues. Germline assignment: CDR1 SGHVS and CDR2 FQNEAQ.

V gene TRBV5-5 combines with J gene TRBJ2-5; D remains ambiguous. Germline V gives CDR1 SGHKS, CDR2 YYEKEE (reference sequence). The CDR3 sequence is 15 residues long. V shed 0 bases and J shed 7 bases, with 16 bases lying between them. CDR3 in amino acids: CASSLATNHQRTQYF. The CDR3, as DNA: TGTGCCAGCAGCTTGGCCACGAACCATCAAAGGACCCAGTACTTC.

The chain combines TRBV7-2 with TRBJ2-7, with D perhaps assigned TRBD1 or TRBD2 (5 bases each). The CDR3 totals 15 residues. V lost 5 bases and J lost 0, with 14 bases in between. Germline V gene sequence: CDR1 SGHTA, CDR2 FQGNSA. CDR3 in amino acids: CASSPWGTSSYEQYF. The CDR3 nucleotides read TGTGCCAGCAGCCCATGGGGGACGAGCTCCTACGAGCAGTACTTC. Supplemented by reference TRBV7-2 and TRBJ2-7, the full variable domain reads GAGVSQSPSNKVTEKGKDVELRCDPISGHTALYWYRQSLGQGLEFLIYFQGNSAPDKSGLPSDRFSAERTGGSVSTLTIQRTQQEDSAVYLCASSPWGTSSYEQYFGPGTRLTVT.

This clonotype appeared a few times. J is TRBJ2-7 and V is TRBV28; 10 positions match TRBD1. J was trimmed by 1 base and V by 6 bases; bases with no gene match: 9. The CDR3 has 16 residues. Per germline, CDR1 MDHEN and CDR2 SYDVKM. The CDR3 DNA reads TGTGCCAGCAGCACAGGGACAGGGGCACAATCCTACGAGCAGTACTTC. This gives the protein CASSTGTGAQSYEQYF.

This chain uses TRBV12-3 or TRBV12-4 with TRBJ2-2; 10 nucleotides match TRBD1. This CDR3 has 17 residues. Germline trimming cut 5 bases from V and 3 bases from J; bases unmatched to any gene: 9. CDR3 residues: CASSPTTGGSDTGELFF. In DNA form, the CDR3 reads TGTGCCAGCAGTCCAACGACAGGGGGCTCGGACACCGGGGAGCTGTTTTTT.

The chain has TRBV25-1 and TRBJ2-7; the D gene is possibly TRBD1 (6 bases). The V end was cut by 1 base, the J end by 2 bases, with 12 bases between. Looked up from germline, CDR1 is MGHDK and CDR2 is SYGVNS. The CDR3 length is 15 residues. The CDR3 nucleotides read TGTGCCAGCAGTGAATTTGGGGGCCAAGCCTACGAGCAGTACTTC. This translates into CASSEFGGQAYEQYF.

This clonotype has just a few counts. The chain combines TRBV12-3 or TRBV12-4 with TRBJ2-7, with 9 bases aligning to TRBD2. Trimming at V came to 2 bases and at J to 1 base, leaving 3 bases not matched to a gene. The CDR3 length is 15 residues. The CDR3 region has the DNA TGTGCCAGCAGTTTATTGACTAGCGGTTCCTACGAGCAGTACTTC. As protein: CASSLLTSGSYEQYF.

Note on this clonotype: At one boundary the junction diverges from the germline segment, which might be a read error. The chain couples TRBV28 to TRBJ2-5; D possibly uses TRBD1 or TRBD2 (5 bases each). The CDR3 is made up of 15 amino acids. The germline V gene has CDR1 MDHEN and CDR2 SYDVKM. As DNA, the CDR3 is TGTGCCAGCAGCCCCCAGACGGGGAAGGGACGGTTAATCGAGTTC. Its protein product is CASSPQTGKGRLIEF. The variable domain in full, completed from reference TRBV28 and TRBJ2-5, reads DVKVTQSSRYLVKRTGEKVFLECVQDMDHENMFWYRQDPGLGLRLIYFSYDVKMKEKGDIPEGYSVSREKKERFSLILESASTNQTSMYLCASSPQTGKGRLIEFGPGTRLLVL.

CDR3: CASSLESWTSRLTSNTGELFF. In nucleotides, the CDR3 is TGCGCCAGCAGCTTGGAGTCGTGGACTAGCAGGTTAACGTCGAACACCGGGGAGCTGTTTTTT. The chain has TRBV5-1 and TRBJ2-2; 8 positions match TRBD2. CDR3 length: 21 amino acids. The junction had 16 bases not matched to a gene; V was cut back by 0 bases and J by 0 bases. Looked up from germline, CDR1 is SGHRS and CDR2 is YFSETQ. The whole variable domain, remainder taken from reference TRBV5-1 and TRBJ2-2, is KAGVTQTPRYLIKTRGQQVTLSCSPISGHRSVSWYQQTPGQGLQFLFEYFSETQRNKGNFPGRFSGRQFSNSRSEMNVSTLELGDSALYLCASSLESWTSRLTSNTGELFFGEGSRLTVL.

V and J are TRBV6-2 or TRBV6-3 and TRBJ2-1; possibly TRBD1 or TRBD2 for D (6 bases each). Trimming removed 6 bases from V and 4 bases from J, with 13 bases in between. Germline values: CDR1 MNHEY, CDR2 SVGEGT. This CDR3 spans 14 amino acids. The CDR3 DNA follows: TGTGCCAGCAGGGAGGGGGGACAATACAATGAGCAGTTCTTC. Translated: CASREGGQYNEQFF.

The chain couples TRBV20-1 to TRBJ2-2, with 7 bases that match TRBD1. The V segment lost 0 bases and the J segment 1 base; nucleotides outside the gene matches: 5. The CDR3 is made up of 16 amino acids. CDR1 and CDR2 (germline): DFQATT, SNEGSKA (reference sequence). The CDR3 spells CSAREGQRKNTGELFF. In DNA form, the CDR3 reads TGCAGTGCTAGAGAGGGACAGAGGAAGAACACCGGGGAGCTGTTTTTT.

The gene calls are TRBV4-3 and TRBJ2-1; D tentatively fits TRBD1 or TRBD2 (6 bases each). Trimming pared 0 bases from V and 10 bases from J, leaving 13 bases between. Germline loops: CDR1 LGHNA, CDR2 YSLEER. The CDR3 sequence is 14 residues long. CDR3 sequence reads: CASSQEGRGHEQFF. The CDR3 nucleotides read TGCGCCAGCAGCCAAGAGGGGCGGGGACACGAGCAGTTCTTC.

The CDR3 loop reads CASSVEGSDTQYF. The CDR3 region has the DNA TGTGCCAGCAGTGTAGAAGGGTCGGATACGCAGTATTTT. The rearrangement joins TRBV2 to TRBJ2-3, with D unresolved. The CDR3 has 13 residues. In germline, CDR1 is SNHLY, CDR2 FYNNEI. The germline V and J ends were trimmed by 4 bases and 6 bases, with 11 bases remaining between them.

Only a few counts were recorded for this clonotype. J is TRBJ2-5 and V is TRBV12-3 or TRBV12-4; TRBD1 aligns across 7 bases. This CDR3 contains 16 residues. Germline trimming cut 6 bases from V and 2 bases from J; bases unmatched to any gene: 12. Here the CDR3 DNA reads TGTGCCAGCAGCTATAAGGGTTCGGGACAGCAAGAGACCCAGTACTTC. As protein: CASSYKGSGQQETQYF.

The sample holds many counts of this clonotype. CDR3 sequence (DNA): TGTGCCAGCAGCTTAGCGGCAGGGAACACCGGGGAGCTGTTTTTT. Protein sequence: CASSLAAGNTGELFF. The chain joins TRBV11-2 to TRBJ2-2; the D is unclear. Germline V lookup: CDR1 SGHAT, CDR2 FQNNGV. There are 15 residues in the CDR3. V was cut by 1 base and J by 1 base, with 7 bases left in between.

The rearrangement joins TRBV9 to TRBJ2-7, with no clear D. The CDR3 spans 13 residues. CDR1 is SGDLS, CDR2 YYNGEE, per germline. V was pared by 2 bases and J by 3 bases, with 9 bases between. The CDR3, as DNA: TGTGCCAGCAGCGTTCGTCCTAACTACGAGCAGTACTTC. This encodes CASSVRPNYEQYF.

This chain joins TRBV19 and TRBJ2-1, with 13 bases aligning to TRBD2. This CDR3 is 18 amino acids long. V was clipped by 3 bases and J by 2 bases; unmatched bases: 7. In germline, CDR1 is LNHDA, CDR2 SQIVND (reference sequence). The CDR3 bases are TGTGCCAGTAGTATGATACTAGCGGGAGGGCCGGCCTACAATGAGCAGTTCTTC. Translated: CASSMILAGGPAYNEQFF.

The CDR3 protein is CASSQEAGVRDTQYF. As DNA, the CDR3 is TGCGCCAGCAGCCAAGAAGCGGGAGTTAGGGATACGCAGTATTTT. The V and J genes are TRBV4-1 and TRBJ2-3; TRBD2 matches 8 bases. The germline V gene has CDR1 MGHRA and CDR2 YSYEKL. Germline trimming cut 0 bases from V and 6 bases from J; bases unmatched to any gene: 5. This CDR3 region has 15 residues.

This clonotype was recorded a few times. V gene TRBV9 combines with J gene TRBJ2-5; the D gene is possibly TRBD2 (5 bases). Trimming cost V 6 bases and J 2 bases, with 17 bases left between them. The germline CDR1 and CDR2 sequences are SGDLS and YYNGEE. The CDR3 length is 15 residues. The CDR3 nucleotides are TGTGCCAGCACCGTGGGTTTGGGCGGGCAAGAGACCCAGTACTTC. This gives the protein CASTVGLGGQETQYF.

This clonotype occurred many times. The chain recombines TRBV5-6 with TRBJ2-3; D remains ambiguous. V was cut by 4 bases and J by 2 bases, with 5 bases left in between. The CDR3 runs to 12 residues. Germline CDR1 SGHDT, CDR2 YYEEEE. CDR3 protein: CASSRNTDTQYF. CDR3 DNA: TGTGCCAGCAGCCGAAACACAGATACGCAGTATTTT.

The rearrangement joins TRBV6-1 to TRBJ1-1, with TRBD1 matching over 8 bases. Germline CDR1 is MNHNS and CDR2 is SASEGT. J lost 0 bases, V lost 3 bases, and 18 bases had no gene match. This CDR3 region has 20 residues. CDR3 nucleotides: TGTGCCAGCAGTGATGGGACAGGAATAAACACAAAGCAAATGAACACTGAAGCTTTCTTT. It encodes CASSDGTGINTKQMNTEAFF.